This T cell receptor beta chain came from a study of control samples from healthy donors and cancer patients. The germline V and J ends were trimmed by 0 bases and 2 bases, with 10 bases remaining between them. The CDR3 spans 15 residues. Germline CDR1 reads LGHNA; CDR2 reads YSLEER. Libraries were prepared by immunoSEQ multiplex PCR; TCRdb keeps only in-frame clonotypes and omits some of them. The data show about 180,000 clones, under 95% seen once. This clone was counted only a few times. The clonotype originates from a woman aged 18-29 years in good health. The chain joins TRBV4-3 to TRBJ1-2, with D possibly TRBD1 on 5 matching bases. Input material: blood. The CDR3 spells CASSQEPGVNYGYTF. For the CDR3, the DNA is TGCGCCAGCAGCCAAGAACCGGGGGTGAACTATGGCTACACCTTC.